The 27 T cell receptor beta chains below were found in one sample sequenced in a study of human T cells and chemical hapten exposure. A single record per CDR3 protein comes from TCRdb applying MiXCR to the RACE reads. Of about 42,000 distinct CDR3 sequences in the sample, roughly 9% are singletons; the top ten hold 14%. The time point denotes: patch test 2, 6 weeks after DPC sensitization. The treatment here: therapeutic diphenylcyclopropenone sensitization with weekly scalp DPC. The starting material, unfractionated whole blood, was used for total RNA extraction. The specimen comprised whole blood, sampled in connection with sensitization to the hapten diphenylcyclopropenone (DPC). These receptors came from a woman in her twenties or thirties with alopecia areata. Some clones in this sample may be carry-over from other donors' samples.

This clonotype has only a few counts. This chain uses TRBV5-8 with TRBJ2-7, with 7 bases lining up with TRBD1. Germline CDR1 is SGHTS and CDR2 is YDEGEE. CDR3 length: 16 amino acids. The J segment lost 2 bases and the V segment lost 4 bases, leaving 12 bases of the junction unmatched. The CDR3 reads CASSRTGTAIPYEQYF. CDR3 nucleotide sequence: TGTGCCAGCAGCAGAACCGGGACAGCTATTCCCTACGAGCAGTACTTC. Full variable domain (rest looked up from reference TRBV5-8 and TRBJ2-7): EAGVTQSPTHLIKTRGQQATLRCSPISGHTSVYWYQQALGLGLQFLLWYDEGEERNRGNFPPRFSGRQFPNYSSELNVNALELEDSALYLCASSRTGTAIPYEQYFGPGTRLTVT.

A few counts support this clonotype. The CDR3 DNA sequence: TGTGCCAGCAGTTTATCGGCGGGGGGTTCATATACGCAGTATTTT. Protein product: CASSLSAGGSYTQYF. The V gene is TRBV12-3 or TRBV12-4, the J gene TRBJ2-3; 8 bases align to TRBD2. After removal of 2 bases from V and 7 bases from J, the junction contained 8 bases not matched to a gene. This CDR3 has 15 residues.

This chain joins TRBV18 and TRBJ2-7; 9 bases are a match to TRBD1. V was pared by 0 bases and J by 3 bases, with 12 bases of the junction left unmatched. The germline V gene has CDR1 KGHSH and CDR2 LQKENI. This CDR3 has 18 amino acids. The CDR3 here is CASSPPRGTGTLHYEQYF. For the CDR3, the DNA is TGTGCCAGCTCACCACCGAGAGGGACAGGGACCCTCCACTACGAGCAGTACTTC.

This clonotype occurred a few times. The chain recombines TRBV28 with TRBJ2-7, with 8 positions matching TRBD1. Germline CDR1 is MDHEN and CDR2 is SYDVKM. After removal of 6 bases from V and 2 bases from J, the junction contained 6 bases not matched to a gene. The CDR3 runs to 14 residues. The CDR3 DNA sequence: TGTGCCAGCAGGCCCCTGACAGGGGCCTACGAGCAGTACTTC. This sequence encodes CASRPLTGAYEQYF.

This clonotype was seen at least ten times. The chain recombines TRBV9 with TRBJ2-1; no reliable D call. Looked up from germline, CDR1 is SGDLS and CDR2 is YYNGEE. This CDR3 contains 13 residues. Trimming took off 0 bases at V and 8 bases at J, with 9 bases between the two ends. Written as DNA, the CDR3 is TGTGCCAGCAGCGTAGCAGTCGATTATGAGCAGTTCTTC. This encodes CASSVAVDYEQFF.

V usage is TRBV4-3 and J usage is TRBJ1-2; no reliable D call. V was cut by 1 base and J by 6 bases, with 18 bases left in between. The CDR3 has 16 residues. Germline CDR1 LGHNA, CDR2 YSLEER. The CDR3 loop reads CASSQAPLRGWNGYTF. DNA for the CDR3: TGCGCCAGCAGCCAAGCGCCTCTCCGGGGATGGAATGGCTACACCTTC.

V is TRBV12-3 or TRBV12-4 and J is TRBJ1-3; D remains unclear. The CDR3 totals 15 residues. Trimming pared 7 bases from V and 0 bases from J, leaving 13 bases between. The CDR3 DNA reads TGTGCCAGCACCCTTTTGACACCCTCTGGAAACACCATATATTTT. Amino acid sequence: CASTLLTPSGNTIYF.

This clonotype has ten or more counts. V and J are TRBV4-3 and TRBJ2-3; 7 nucleotides line up with TRBD1. Germline assignment: CDR1 LGHNA and CDR2 YSLEER. This CDR3 has 15 residues. The junction had 6 bases not matched to a gene; V was cut back by 4 bases and J by 2 bases. The CDR3, as DNA: TGCGCCAGCAGCCGAGAGGGGGCTTTCACAGATACGCAGTATTTT. Residues: CASSREGAFTDTQYF.

This clonotype came up a few times. The chain has TRBV7-2 and TRBJ2-1; D possibly corresponds to TRBD1 (5 bases). CDR1 is SGHTA, CDR2 FQGNSA, per germline. The length of the CDR3 is 14 residues. The V end lost 3 bases, the J end lost 6 bases, and 12 bases lay between the germline ends. The CDR3 spells CASSLTELSNEQFF. CDR3 bases: TGTGCCAGCAGCTTGACAGAGTTGAGCAATGAGCAGTTCTTC.

This clonotype has at least ten counts. V usage is TRBV7-2 and J usage is TRBJ2-2; possibly TRBD1 for D (6 bases). The CDR3 loop spans 18 amino acids. Germline values: CDR1 SGHTA, CDR2 FQGNSA. V lost 2 bases and J 2 bases, leaving 18 bases between the germline ends. The CDR3 coding sequence is TGTGCCAGCAGCTTATTGTCTGGCCAGGGGATAAACACCGGGGAGCTGTTTTTT. Its translation: CASSLLSGQGINTGELFF.

Comment on this clonotype: A much larger clone lies a single base off, so this may be a read error. The chain has TRBV7-8 and TRBJ1-4; a weak D match, TRBD1 (5 bases). The CDR3 spans 13 residues. V shed 0 bases and J shed 8 bases, with 7 bases lying between them. Germline V gives CDR1 SGHVS, CDR2 FQNEAQ. The CDR3 DNA follows: TGTGCCAGCAGCTTAGCGGACATGGAAAAACTGTTTTTT. It specifies CASSLADMEKLFF.

J is TRBJ2-2 and V is TRBV11-3, with no clear D. Trimming left V 2 bases short and J 1 base short, with 8 bases between. The CDR3 sequence is 15 residues long. Per the germline V gene, CDR1 is SGHNT and CDR2 is YENEEA. CDR3 amino acids: CASSLSGMNTGELFF. In DNA, the CDR3 is TGTGCCAGCAGCTTAAGTGGAATGAACACCGGGGAGCTGTTTTTT.

The gene calls are TRBV4-1 and TRBJ1-1; 11 bases agree with TRBD1. V trimming: 2 bases; J trimming: 8 bases; junction bases outside the gene matches: 13. CDR1 MGHRA and CDR2 YSYEKL come from the germline V gene. This CDR3 spans 17 amino acids. The CDR3 sequence: CASSQHGQGAGGTEAFF. The DNA of the CDR3 is TGCGCCAGCAGCCAACATGGACAGGGGGCTGGGGGGACCGAAGCTTTCTTT.

The gene calls are TRBV10-2 and TRBJ2-7; maybe TRBD1 (5 bases). Trimming removed 7 bases from V and 0 bases from J, with 10 bases in between. Germline lookup yields CDR1 WSHSY and CDR2 SAAADI. The CDR3 is 13 amino acids. The CDR3 DNA reads TGCGCCAGCACTTCAGGGCTCTCCTACGAGCAGTACTTC. The encoded protein is CASTSGLSYEQYF.

The chain has TRBV7-2 and TRBJ1-1; D is uncertain. Germline values: CDR1 SGHTA, CDR2 FQGNSA. This CDR3 has 14 amino acids. V gave up 3 bases and J gave up 0 bases, with 8 bases separating them. The CDR3 region is CASSLPGMNTEAFF. In DNA, the CDR3 is TGTGCCAGCAGCTTGCCGGGGATGAACACTGAAGCTTTCTTT.

Ten or more counts support this clonotype. J is TRBJ2-3 and V is TRBV5-1; 8 bases line up with TRBD1. The germline CDR1 and CDR2 sequences are SGHRS and YFSETQ. Trimming at V came to 4 bases and at J to 5 bases, leaving 12 bases not matched to a gene. This CDR3 comprises 16 residues. CDR3 in DNA: TGCGCCAGCAGCGAGACTCGACAGGGGTTTAGAGATACGCAGTATTTT. This codes for CASSETRQGFRDTQYF.

The CDR3 nucleotides are TGTGCCACCGATCTCGGAAGCTCCTACAATGAGCAGTTCTTC. Residues: CATDLGSSYNEQFF. V is TRBV15 and J is TRBJ2-1; D not certain. Germline V lookup: CDR1 LNHNV, CDR2 YYDKDF (reference sequence). The V gene lost 8 bases and the J gene lost 0 bases, with 11 bases spanning the gap. This CDR3 has 14 amino acids. Full variable domain (missing parts from reference TRBV15 and TRBJ2-1): DAMVIQNPRYQVTQFGKPVTLSCSQTLNHNVMYWYQQKSSQAPKLLFHYYDKDFNNEADTPDNFQSRRPNTSFCFLDIRSPGLGDTAMYLCATDLGSSYNEQFFGPGTRLTVL.

This clonotype was counted ten times or more. The V gene is TRBV7-2, the J gene TRBJ2-7, with D perhaps matching TRBD2 (6 bases). The CDR3 has 13 amino acids. Trimming shortened V by 6 bases and J by 7 bases, and 16 bases separated the two germline ends. Germline V gives CDR1 SGHTA, CDR2 FQGNSA. In nucleotides, the CDR3 is TGTGCCAGCAGTGTAGCGGTCCGTAGAGAGCAGTACTTC. It yields the protein CASSVAVRREQYF.

The sample holds a few counts of this clonotype. The rearrangement joins TRBV28 to TRBJ2-5; either TRBD1 or TRBD2 may supply D (5 bases each). This CDR3 contains 15 residues. V gave up 2 bases and J gave up 3 bases, with 13 bases separating them. The germline gives CDR1 MDHEN, CDR2 SYDVKM. CDR3 in DNA: TGTGCCAGCAGTTTAGCCGGGGCTACCGAAGAGACCCAGTACTTC. Its protein is CASSLAGATEETQYF.

This clonotype is categorized as medium-sized. A junction boundary mismatches the germline segment, possibly from a read error. V usage is TRBV4-1 and J usage is TRBJ2-5; D is possibly TRBD1 (5 bases). This CDR3 has 14 residues. Germline values: CDR1 MGHRA, CDR2 YSYEKL. This CDR3 reads CASSAQALQGTQYF. For the CDR3, the DNA is TGCGCCAGCAGCGCACAGGCCTTGCAAGGGACCCAGTACTTC.

This chain connects TRBV12-5 to TRBJ2-3; D unclear. Germline CDR1 is LGHNT and CDR2 is FRNRAP. CDR3 size: 13 residues. V was trimmed by 2 bases and J by 4 bases, leaving 7 bases between them. The CDR3 here is CASGLWSADTQYF. The CDR3 coding sequence is TGTGCTAGTGGTTTGTGGTCGGCAGATACGCAGTATTTT.

This clonotype was recorded a few times. The CDR3 bases are TGTGCCACGGATGCGGACAGGGGAGGGTACAATGAGCAGTTCTTC. Translation gives CATDADRGGYNEQFF. The genes are TRBV2 and TRBJ2-1, with TRBD1 identical over 9 bases. Per germline, CDR1 SNHLY and CDR2 FYNNEI. The V gene end was trimmed by 10 bases and the J gene end by 4 bases; junction bases not matched to a gene: 11. This CDR3 is built from 15 residues. The variable domain in full, with the rest retrieved from reference TRBV2 and TRBJ2-1, is EPEVTQTPSHQVTQMGQEVILRCVPISNHLYFYWYRQILGQKVEFLVSFYNNEISEKSEIFDDQFSVERPDGSNFTLKIRSTKLEDSAMYFCATDADRGGYNEQFFGPGTRLTVL.

This clonotype was recorded at least ten times. The CDR3, as DNA: TGTGCCAGTAGCCTAGCGGGGGTATCAGATACGCAGTATTTT. Translated, it gives CASSLAGVSDTQYF. The V gene is TRBV19, the J gene TRBJ2-3, with 10 bases identical to TRBD2. The CDR3 is 14 amino acids. Germline CDR1 is LNHDA and CDR2 is SQIVND (reference sequence). V lost 6 bases and J lost 4; bases outside the gene matches: 4.

The V call is TRBV5-1, the J call TRBJ2-7; 9 bases match TRBD1. This CDR3 has 14 amino acids. In germline, CDR1 is SGHRS, CDR2 YFSETQ. The ends lost 4 bases at V and 7 bases at J; junction bases unmatched: 9. CDR3 amino acids: CASSISGTGREQYF. In DNA, the CDR3 is TGCGCCAGCAGCATTTCCGGGACAGGGCGGGAGCAGTACTTC.

This clonotype came up many times. The V and J genes are TRBV7-2 and TRBJ2-7; 9 bases fit TRBD2. Per the germline V gene, CDR1 is SGHTA and CDR2 is FQGNSA. The V gene end was trimmed by 0 bases and the J gene end by 5 bases; junction bases not matched to a gene: 8. The CDR3 length is 16 residues. The CDR3 region is CASSLARAGGPHEQYF. The CDR3 nucleotides are TGTGCCAGCAGCTTAGCGAGGGCGGGGGGGCCGCACGAGCAGTACTTC. Full variable domain (remainder filled in from reference TRBV7-2 and TRBJ2-7): GAGVSQSPSNKVTEKGKDVELRCDPISGHTALYWYRQSLGQGLEFLIYFQGNSAPDKSGLPSDRFSAERTGGSVSTLTIQRTQQEDSAVYLCASSLARAGGPHEQYFGPGTRLTVT.

The chain couples TRBV6-5 to TRBJ2-5; a weak D match, TRBD2 (5 bases). This CDR3 comprises 15 residues. Germline V gene lookup returns CDR1 MNHEY and CDR2 SVGAGI. The V end was cut by 6 bases, the J end by 4 bases, with 18 bases between. CDR3 in amino acids: CASSRGEGSSETQYF. In DNA, the CDR3 is TGTGCCAGCAGCCGCGGAGAGGGCAGCTCAGAGACCCAGTACTTC.

CDR3 sequence: CASSPNGQPITEAFF. The CDR3 DNA sequence: TGTGCCAGCAGTCCAAACGGGCAACCGATAACTGAAGCTTTCTTT. This sequence joins TRBV2 and TRBJ1-1; D gene unclear. The V gene lost 5 bases and the J gene lost 5 bases, with 18 bases spanning the gap. Per the germline V gene, CDR1 is SNHLY and CDR2 is FYNNEI. The length of the CDR3 is 15 residues.